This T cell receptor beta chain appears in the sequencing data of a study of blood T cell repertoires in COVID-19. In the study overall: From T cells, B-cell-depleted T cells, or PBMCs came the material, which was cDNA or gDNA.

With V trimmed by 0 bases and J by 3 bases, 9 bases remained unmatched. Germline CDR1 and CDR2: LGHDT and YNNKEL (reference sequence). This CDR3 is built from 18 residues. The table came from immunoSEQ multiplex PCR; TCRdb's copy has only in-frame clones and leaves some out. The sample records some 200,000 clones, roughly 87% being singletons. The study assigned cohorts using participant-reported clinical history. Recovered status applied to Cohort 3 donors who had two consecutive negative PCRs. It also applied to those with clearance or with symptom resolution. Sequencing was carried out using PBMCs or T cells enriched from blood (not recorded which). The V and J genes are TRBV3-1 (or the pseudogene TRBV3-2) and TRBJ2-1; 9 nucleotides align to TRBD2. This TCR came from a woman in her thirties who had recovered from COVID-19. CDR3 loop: CASSQDRDSGGFYNEQFF. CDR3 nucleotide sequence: TGTGCCAGCAGCCAAGATAGAGACAGCGGGGGGTTCTACAATGAGCAGTTCTTC.